This T cell receptor (beta chain) emerged from a study of graft-versus-host responses after intestinal transplantation. Study overall: Induction with anti-thymocyte globulin, then tacrolimus and steroids for around three years, was given to all recipients.

The trim removed 7 bases at V and 2 bases at J, leaving 5 bases unmatched. Germline V gives CDR1 MDHEN, CDR2 SYDVKM. The CDR3 is 14 residues long. This clone was seen once. Its specificity is not known. Clones were sequenced by immunoSEQ multiplex PCR, and TCRdb holds only the in-frame ones, with some missing. The table lists about 88,000 clones, 80% to 95% of them singletons. This material consisted of unstimulated CD4+ T cells sorted from spleen or lymph node cells, taken before transplant. The chain couples TRBV28 to TRBJ1-3; 7 nucleotides match TRBD1. The sequence was obtained from a human donor who was the organ donor for an intestinal transplant. The CDR3 DNA reads TGTGCCAGCACCGTTGACAGGGCTGGAAACACCATATATTTT. It is translated as CASTVDRAGNTIYF.